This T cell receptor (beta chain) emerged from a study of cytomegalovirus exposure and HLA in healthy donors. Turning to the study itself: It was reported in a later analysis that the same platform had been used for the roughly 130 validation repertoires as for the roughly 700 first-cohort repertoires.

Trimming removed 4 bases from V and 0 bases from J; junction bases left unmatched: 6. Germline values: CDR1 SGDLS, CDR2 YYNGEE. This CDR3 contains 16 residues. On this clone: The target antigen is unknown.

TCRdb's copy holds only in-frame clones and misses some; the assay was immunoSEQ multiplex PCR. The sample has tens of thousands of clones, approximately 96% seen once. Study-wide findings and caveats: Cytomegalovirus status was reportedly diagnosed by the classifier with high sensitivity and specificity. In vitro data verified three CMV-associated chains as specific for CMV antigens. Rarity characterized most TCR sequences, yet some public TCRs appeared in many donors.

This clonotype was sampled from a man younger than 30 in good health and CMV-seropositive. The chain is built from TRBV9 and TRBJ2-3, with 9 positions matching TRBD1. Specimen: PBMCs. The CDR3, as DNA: TGTGCCAGCAGCCTTGGACAGGGGCCTAGCACAGATACGCAGTATTTT. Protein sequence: CASSLGQGPSTDTQYF.